This T cell receptor beta chain derives from a study of T cell responses to AZD1222 COVID-19 vaccine. Study-wide context: Both about-4-week and about-12-week second-dose recipients were combined. Regarding the study as a whole: Increased Spike-specific TCR breadth and depth were observed after two AZD1222 doses. In the spike-specific TCR repertoire, nearly half reportedly target unmutated variant regions. At study baseline, merely more than 5 AZD1222 recipients were seropositive.

V was trimmed by 5 bases and J by 0 bases, leaving 7 bases between them. The CDR3 extends over 13 amino acids. Germline V gene lookup returns CDR1 MNHEY and CDR2 SVGEGT. To note about this clone: Its antigen is not identified.

Only in-frame clones appear in the TCRdb table, and some are missing; sequencing was by immunoSEQ multiplex PCR. The sample has 100,000 to 120,000 clones, 92% seen once. This TCR was sampled from an adult in good health. The chain employs TRBV6-2 or TRBV6-3 and TRBJ2-5; D uncertain. Sequencing used peripheral blood, obtained on day 0 of AZD1222 vaccination. The CDR3 is CASSHDYQETQYF. CDR3 bases: TGTGCCAGCAGTCACGATTACCAAGAGACCCAGTACTTC.